This is a list of T cell receptor beta chains from one sample in a study of PD-1 blockade in mismatch repair-deficient tumors. The method was immunoSEQ multiplex PCR; TCRdb's version includes in-frame clones alone and lacks a portion of them. The profile covers more than 95,000 clones, with 86% appearing a single time and roughly 12% taken by the ten largest. The source material was peripheral blood, sampled 44 weeks after starting pembrolizumab. Receptors originate from an adult with mismatch repair-deficient cancer. Each CDR3 is given with its conserved first and last residue. A D gene is named only where the DNA matches it firmly. Clone size is shown for a subset of rows, as once, few, many or a class of expanded clone.

>NA|TRBV7-9|TRBJ1-2|few
CASSSTGQGYTF
TGTGCCAGCAGCTCGACAGGACAAGGCTACACCTTC
>NA|TRBV10-2|TRBJ1-5|few
CASSDQGGGNQPQHF
TGCGCCAGCAGTGATCAGGGAGGAGGCAATCAGCCCCAGCATTTT
>NA|TRBV5-6|TRBJ2-3|once
CASSLGQGFTDTQYF
TGTGCCAGCAGCTTGGGTCAGGGATTCACAGATACGCAGTATTTT
>TRBD2|TRBV4-1|TRBJ2-7|NA
CASSQGTSGYEQYF
TGCGCCAGCAGCCAAGGGACTAGCGGCTACGAGCAGTACTTC
>TRBD2|TRBV10-3|TRBJ2-3|few
CAISGAGEGTDTQYF
TGTGCCATCAGTGGAGCGGGAGAGGGCACAGATACGCAGTATTTT
>NA|TRBV4-2|TRBJ1-1|NA
CASSQGVSHTEAFF
TGTGCCAGCAGCCAAGGGGTCTCCCACACTGAAGCTTTCTTT
>NA|TRBV2|TRBJ1-5|NA
CASSRTGPNQPQHF
TGTGCCAGCAGTCGAACAGGGCCGAATCAGCCCCAGCATTTT
>NA|TRBV18|TRBJ2-3|NA
CASSPQGRSTDTQYF
TGTGCCAGCTCACCGCAGGGTAGAAGCACAGATACGCAGTATTTT
>NA|TRBV19|TRBJ2-2|few
CASPSDVTGELFF
TGTGCCAGCCCTAGCGACGTCACCGGGGAGCTGTTTTTT
>NA|TRBV15|TRBJ2-3|NA
CATSRERGADTQYF
TGTGCCACCAGCAGAGAAAGGGGCGCGGATACGCAGTATTTT
>NA|TRBV18|TRBJ2-2|NA
CASSQLGSGELFF
TGTGCCAGCTCTCAACTAGGCAGCGGGGAGCTGTTTTTT
>NA|TRBV7-9|TRBJ1-5|NA
CASSQDSSNQPQHF
TGTGCCAGCAGCCAAGACAGCAGCAATCAGCCCCAGCATTTT
>NA|TRBV18|TRBJ1-5|NA
CASSPGGPQHF
TGTGCCAGCTCACCGGGGGGACCCCAGCATTTT
>TRBD1|TRBV29-1|TRBJ2-1|NA
CSSTPGTGYNEQFF
TGCAGCTCCACGCCAGGGACAGGGTACAATGAGCAGTTCTTC